The 4 T cell receptor beta chains below all came from one sample that was sequenced in a study of a mutant IDH1 vaccine in newly diagnosed glioma. This sample's time point: week 35, safety follow-up. Every single dose of the vaccine, 300 ug of mutant IDH1 20-mer peptide, came with topical imiquimod. Antigens of these TCRs are unknown. Clones were sequenced by immunoSEQ multiplex PCR, and TCRdb holds only the in-frame ones, with some missing. The sample has about 68,000 clones; 84% are singletons. The specimen was PBMCs, collected from a glioma patient whose treatment included an IDH1 peptide vaccine. These receptors were obtained from a man aged 18-30 years with glioma.

The genes are TRBV6-5 and TRBJ1-1; tentative D call: TRBD1 (5 bases). V lost 0 bases to trimming and J lost 1 base, with 12 bases between them. This CDR3 contains 16 residues. Germline CDR1 MNHEY, CDR2 SVGAGI. The CDR3 DNA follows: TGTGCCAGCAGTTACTCGGAGGGGTGGGGGAACACTGAAGCTTTCTTT. It encodes CASSYSEGWGNTEAFF.

In its sample, this clone was seen once. This chain links TRBV4-2 with TRBJ2-3, with 12 positions matching TRBD2. Losses at the gene ends were 4 bases for V and 3 bases for J; bases not matched to a gene: 5. This CDR3 has 16 amino acids. Germline values: CDR1 LGHNA, CDR2 YNFKEQ. As DNA, the CDR3 is TGTGCCAGCAGCCCACTGACTAGCGGGAGAACAGATACGCAGTATTTT. Amino acid sequence: CASSPLTSGRTDTQYF.

The gene calls are TRBV7-2 and TRBJ1-2; D not resolved. Germline lookup yields CDR1 SGHTA and CDR2 FQGNSA. This CDR3 region has 13 residues. Trimming took 5 bases from V and 5 from J, leaving 12 bases between them. CDR3 sequence (DNA): TGTGCCAGCAGCCCCCTCGGTCTGTATGGCTACACCTTC. It translates to CASSPLGLYGYTF.

V is TRBV7-9 and J is TRBJ2-7; 10 positions agree with TRBD1. Germline V CDR1 and CDR2: SEHNR, FQNEAQ (reference sequence). The junction had 7 bases not matched to a gene; V was cut back by 4 bases and J by 1 base. The CDR3 totals 16 residues. The CDR3 DNA sequence: TGTGCCAGCAGCTCTCCCGGGACAGGGGCATCCTACGAGCAGTACTTC. Translated: CASSSPGTGASYEQYF.